This T cell receptor (beta chain) was obtained from a study of T-cell memory formation after mild COVID-19. Losses at the gene ends were 0 bases for V and 2 bases for J; bases not matched to a gene: 2. There are 16 residues in the CDR3. Germline V gives CDR1 LNHDA, CDR2 SQIVND (reference sequence). MiXCR, run by TCRdb on the 5' RACE reads, gives a single entry per CDR3 protein. The data hold approximately 300,000 distinct CDR3 sequences, with 15% to 20% observed a single time. What was sequenced was PBMCs or a T cell subset sorted from them (not recorded which). The clonotype comes from a man aged 18 to 29 who had mild COVID-19 (a few samples of this study predate the infection). Cell type and time point are not known. The chain employs TRBV19 and TRBJ2-2, with 8 bases identical to TRBD2. CDR3 sequence: CASSIERGANTGELFF. CDR3 in DNA: TGTGCCAGTAGTATAGAGCGGGGGGCAAACACCGGGGAGCTGTTTTTT.